The T cell receptor beta chain under discussion was sequenced for a study of T-cell reconstitution after alpha-beta-depleted transplantation in children. Unique molecular identifiers featured in how the TCRbeta library was prepared. Via MiXCR, TCRdb re-called the PCR reads, giving one row per CDR3 protein. This sample has about 610,000 distinct CDR3 sequences; over 9.5% occur once, and the top ten carry about 4%. CDR1 and CDR2 (germline): LGHNA, YSLEER. J was trimmed by 3 bases and V by 4 bases; bases with no gene match: 17. The CDR3 length is 19 residues. This clonotype was recorded at least ten times.

Sample: PBMCs from the stem cell graft donor, taken from the stem cell graft. The chain carries TRBV4-3 and TRBJ2-4; 8 bases fit TRBD1. The sequence came from a human donor who donated a stem cell graft to a child with acute myeloid leukemia. CDR3 in amino acids: CASSPTLESGGSHKNIQYF. The CDR3 DNA is TGCGCCAGCAGCCCGACCCTCGAATCAGGGGGCTCCCACAAAAACATTCAGTACTTC.